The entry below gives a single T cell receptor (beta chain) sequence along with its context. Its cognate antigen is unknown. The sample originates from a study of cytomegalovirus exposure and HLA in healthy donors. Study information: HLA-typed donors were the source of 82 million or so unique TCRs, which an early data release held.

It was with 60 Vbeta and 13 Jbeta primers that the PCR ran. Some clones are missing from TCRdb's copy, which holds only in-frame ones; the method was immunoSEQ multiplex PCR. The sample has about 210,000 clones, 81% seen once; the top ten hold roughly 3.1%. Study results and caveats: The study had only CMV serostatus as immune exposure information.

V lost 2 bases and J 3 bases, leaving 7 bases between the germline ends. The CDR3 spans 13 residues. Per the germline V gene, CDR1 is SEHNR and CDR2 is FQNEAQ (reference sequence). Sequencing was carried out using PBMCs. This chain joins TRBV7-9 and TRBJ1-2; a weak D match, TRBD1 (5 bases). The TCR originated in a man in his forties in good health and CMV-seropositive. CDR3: CASSLQGDYGYTF. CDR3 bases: TGTGCCAGCAGCTTACAGGGCGACTATGGCTACACCTTC.